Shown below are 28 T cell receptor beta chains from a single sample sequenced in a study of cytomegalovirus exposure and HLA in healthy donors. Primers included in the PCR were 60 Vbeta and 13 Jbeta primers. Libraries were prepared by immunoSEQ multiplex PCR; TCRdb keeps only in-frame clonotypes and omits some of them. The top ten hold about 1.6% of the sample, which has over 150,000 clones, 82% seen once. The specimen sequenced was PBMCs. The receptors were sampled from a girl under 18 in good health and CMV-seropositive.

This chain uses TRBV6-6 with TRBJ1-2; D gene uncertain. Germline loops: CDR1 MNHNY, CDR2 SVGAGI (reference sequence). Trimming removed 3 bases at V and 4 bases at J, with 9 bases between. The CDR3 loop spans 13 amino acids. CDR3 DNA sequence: TGTGCCAGCAGTTATTCTCGGGTCTATGGCTACACCTTC. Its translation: CASSYSRVYGYTF.

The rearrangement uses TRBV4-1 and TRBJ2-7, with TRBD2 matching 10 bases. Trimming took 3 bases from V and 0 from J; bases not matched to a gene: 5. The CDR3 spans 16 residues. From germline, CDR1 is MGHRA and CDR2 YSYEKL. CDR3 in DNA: TGCGCCAGCAGCCAGCTAGCGGGGGAGCTCTCCTACGAGCAGTACTTC. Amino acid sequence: CASSQLAGELSYEQYF.

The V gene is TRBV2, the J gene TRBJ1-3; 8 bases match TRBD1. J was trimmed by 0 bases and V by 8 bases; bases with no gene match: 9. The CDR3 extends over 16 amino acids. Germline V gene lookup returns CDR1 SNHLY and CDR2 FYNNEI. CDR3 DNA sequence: TGTGCCAGCGGTCGACAGGGGAAGGCCTCTGGAAACACCATATATTTT. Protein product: CASGRQGKASGNTIYF.

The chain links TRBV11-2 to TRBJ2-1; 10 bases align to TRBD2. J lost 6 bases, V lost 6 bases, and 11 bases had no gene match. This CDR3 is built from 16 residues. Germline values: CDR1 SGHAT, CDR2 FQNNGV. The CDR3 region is CASRHWASGGLNEQFF. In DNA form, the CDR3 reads TGTGCCAGCAGACACTGGGCTAGCGGGGGCCTCAATGAGCAGTTCTTC.

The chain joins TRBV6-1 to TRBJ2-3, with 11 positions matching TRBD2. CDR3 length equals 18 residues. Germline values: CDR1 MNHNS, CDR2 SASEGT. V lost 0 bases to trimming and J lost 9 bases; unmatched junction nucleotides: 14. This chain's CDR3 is CASSEAPDGSGGVVTQYF. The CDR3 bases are TGTGCCAGCAGTGAAGCGCCGGATGGTAGCGGGGGGGTTGTAACGCAGTATTTT.

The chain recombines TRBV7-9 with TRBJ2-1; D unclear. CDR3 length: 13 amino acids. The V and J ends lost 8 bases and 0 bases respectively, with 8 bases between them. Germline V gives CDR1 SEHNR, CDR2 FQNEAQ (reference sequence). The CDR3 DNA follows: TGTGCCAGCGATCCGAGCTCCTACAATGAGCAGTTCTTC. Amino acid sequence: CASDPSSYNEQFF.

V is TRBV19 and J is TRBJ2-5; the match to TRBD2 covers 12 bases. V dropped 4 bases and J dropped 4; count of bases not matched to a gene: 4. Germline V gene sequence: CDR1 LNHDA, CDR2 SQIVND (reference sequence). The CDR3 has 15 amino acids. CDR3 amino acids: CASSKGLAGIETQYF. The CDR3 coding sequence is TGTGCCAGTAGTAAAGGACTAGCGGGAATAGAGACCCAGTACTTC.

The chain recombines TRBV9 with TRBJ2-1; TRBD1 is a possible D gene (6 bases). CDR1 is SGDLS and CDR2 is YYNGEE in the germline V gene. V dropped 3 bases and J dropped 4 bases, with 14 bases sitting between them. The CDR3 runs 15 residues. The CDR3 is CASSAFRDTYNEQFF. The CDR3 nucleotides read TGTGCCAGCAGCGCATTCAGGGACACTTACAATGAGCAGTTCTTC.

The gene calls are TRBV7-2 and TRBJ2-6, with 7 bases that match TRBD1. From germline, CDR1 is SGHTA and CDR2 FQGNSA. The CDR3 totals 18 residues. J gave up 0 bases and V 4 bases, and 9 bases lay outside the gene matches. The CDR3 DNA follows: TGTGCCAGCAGCTCCACAGGGGTGCCAAACTCTGGGGCCAACGTCCTGACTTTC. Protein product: CASSSTGVPNSGANVLTF.

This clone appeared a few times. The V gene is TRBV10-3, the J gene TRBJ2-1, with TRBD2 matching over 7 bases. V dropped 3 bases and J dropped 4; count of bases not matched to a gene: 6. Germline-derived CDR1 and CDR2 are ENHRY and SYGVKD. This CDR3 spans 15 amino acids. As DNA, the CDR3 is TGTGCCATCAGTGAACGGGAGGCACAATACAATGAGCAGTTCTTC. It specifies CAISEREAQYNEQFF.

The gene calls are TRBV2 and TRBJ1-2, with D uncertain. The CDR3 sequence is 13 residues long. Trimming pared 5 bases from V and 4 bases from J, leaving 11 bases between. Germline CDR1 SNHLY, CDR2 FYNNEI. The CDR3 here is CASSPRERYGYTF. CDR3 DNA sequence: TGTGCCAGCAGTCCCCGGGAACGCTATGGCTACACCTTC.

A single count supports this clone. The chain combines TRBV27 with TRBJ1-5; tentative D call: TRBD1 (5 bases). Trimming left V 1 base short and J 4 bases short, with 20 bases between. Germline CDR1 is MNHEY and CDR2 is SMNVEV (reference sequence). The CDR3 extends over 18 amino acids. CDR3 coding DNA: TGTGCCAGCAGTTTATTCTCAGTCCCTGGGGCAGAAAATCAGCCCCAGCATTTT. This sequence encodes CASSLFSVPGAENQPQHF.

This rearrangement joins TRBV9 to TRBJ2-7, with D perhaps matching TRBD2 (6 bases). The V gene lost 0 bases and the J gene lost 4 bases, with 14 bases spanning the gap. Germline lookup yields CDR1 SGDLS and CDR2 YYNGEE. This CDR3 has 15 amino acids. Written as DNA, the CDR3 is TGTGCCAGCAGCGTAGTCCCGGGAGATCGATACGAGCAGTACTTC. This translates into CASSVVPGDRYEQYF.

The CDR3 here is CASSEGGPGNTIYF. The CDR3 DNA reads TGTGCCAGCAGTGAAGGGGGGCCTGGAAACACCATATATTTT. The chain employs TRBV6-1 and TRBJ1-3, with D maybe TRBD1 (6 bases). Between the trimmed V and J ends, which lost 1 base and 2 bases, there was a span of 6 bases. The length of the CDR3 is 14 residues. CDR1 is MNHNS and CDR2 is SASEGT in the germline V gene.

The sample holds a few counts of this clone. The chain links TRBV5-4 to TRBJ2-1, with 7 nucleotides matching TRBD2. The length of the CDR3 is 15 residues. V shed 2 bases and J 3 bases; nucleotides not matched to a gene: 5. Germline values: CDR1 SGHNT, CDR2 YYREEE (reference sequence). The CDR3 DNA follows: TGTGCCAGCAGCTTAAATGGCGGGAGCTACAATGAGCAGTTCTTC. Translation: CASSLNGGSYNEQFF.

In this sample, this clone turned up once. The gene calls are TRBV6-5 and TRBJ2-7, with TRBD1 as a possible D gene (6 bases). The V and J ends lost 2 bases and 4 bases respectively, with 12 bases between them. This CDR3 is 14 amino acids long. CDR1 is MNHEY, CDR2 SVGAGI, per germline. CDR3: CASSYQGQYYEQYF. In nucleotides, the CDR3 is TGTGCCAGCAGTTACCAGGGACAATATTACGAGCAGTACTTC.

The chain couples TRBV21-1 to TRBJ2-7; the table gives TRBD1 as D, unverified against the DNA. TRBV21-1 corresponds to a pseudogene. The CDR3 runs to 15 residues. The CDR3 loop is CASSNEGQSIYEQYF. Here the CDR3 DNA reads TGTGCCAGCAGCAACGAAGGACAGAGCATTTACGAGCAGTACTTC.

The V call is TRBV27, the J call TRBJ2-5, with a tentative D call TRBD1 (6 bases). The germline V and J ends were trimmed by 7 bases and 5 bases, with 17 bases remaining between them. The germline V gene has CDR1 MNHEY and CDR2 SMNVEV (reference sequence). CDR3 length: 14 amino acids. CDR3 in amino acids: CASKERGISETQYF. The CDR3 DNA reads TGTGCCAGCAAAGAAAGGGGGATTAGTGAGACCCAGTACTTC.

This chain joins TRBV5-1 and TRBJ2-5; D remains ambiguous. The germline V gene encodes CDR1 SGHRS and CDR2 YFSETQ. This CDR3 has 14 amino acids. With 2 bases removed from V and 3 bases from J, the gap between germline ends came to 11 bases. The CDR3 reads CASSFFNEEETQYF. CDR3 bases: TGCGCCAGCAGCTTTTTTAACGAGGAAGAGACCCAGTACTTC.

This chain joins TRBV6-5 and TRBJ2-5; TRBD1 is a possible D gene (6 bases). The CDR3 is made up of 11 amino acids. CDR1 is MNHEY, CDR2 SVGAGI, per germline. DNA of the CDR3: TGTGACAGGGTCCCCGGGGAGACCCAGTACTTC. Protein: CDRVPGETQYF.

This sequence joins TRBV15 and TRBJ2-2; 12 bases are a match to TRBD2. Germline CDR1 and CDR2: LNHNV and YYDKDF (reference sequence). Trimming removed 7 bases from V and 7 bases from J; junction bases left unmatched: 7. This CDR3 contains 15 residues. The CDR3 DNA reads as TGTGCCACCACCACTAGCGGGGGGCGTAGCGGGGAGCTGTTTTTT. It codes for CATTTSGGRSGELFF.

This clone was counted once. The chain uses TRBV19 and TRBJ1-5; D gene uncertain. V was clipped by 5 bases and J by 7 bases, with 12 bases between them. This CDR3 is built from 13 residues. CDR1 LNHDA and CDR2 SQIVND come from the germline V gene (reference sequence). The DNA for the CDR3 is TGTGCCAGTAGTCTCGGGGAGGGACAGCCCCAGCATTTT. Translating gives CASSLGEGQPQHF.

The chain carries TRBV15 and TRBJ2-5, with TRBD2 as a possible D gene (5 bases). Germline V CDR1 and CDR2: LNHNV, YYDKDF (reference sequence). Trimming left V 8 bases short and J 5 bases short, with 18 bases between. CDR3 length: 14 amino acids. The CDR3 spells CATRSKRVRETQYF. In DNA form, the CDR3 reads TGTGCCACCCGGAGTAAGAGGGTGCGGGAGACCCAGTACTTC. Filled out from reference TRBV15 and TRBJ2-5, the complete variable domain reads DAMVIQNPRYQVTQFGKPVTLSCSQTLNHNVMYWYQQKSSQAPKLLFHYYDKDFNNEADTPDNFQSRRPNTSFCFLDIRSPGLGDTAMYLCATRSKRVRETQYFGPGTRLLVL.

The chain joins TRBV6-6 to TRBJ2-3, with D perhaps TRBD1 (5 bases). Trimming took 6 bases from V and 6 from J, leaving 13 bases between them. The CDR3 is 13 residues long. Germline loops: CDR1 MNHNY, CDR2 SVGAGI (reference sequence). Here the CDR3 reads CASSKGNYDTQYF. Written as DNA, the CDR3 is TGTGCCAGCAGCAAGGGGAATTACGATACGCAGTATTTT.

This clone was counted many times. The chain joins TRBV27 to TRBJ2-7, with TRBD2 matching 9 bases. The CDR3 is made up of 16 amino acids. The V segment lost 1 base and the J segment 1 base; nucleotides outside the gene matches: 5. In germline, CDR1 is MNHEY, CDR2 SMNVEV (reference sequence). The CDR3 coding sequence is TGTGCCAGCAGTTTATATGTGACTAGCGGTTCCTACGAGCAGTACTTC. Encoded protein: CASSLYVTSGSYEQYF.

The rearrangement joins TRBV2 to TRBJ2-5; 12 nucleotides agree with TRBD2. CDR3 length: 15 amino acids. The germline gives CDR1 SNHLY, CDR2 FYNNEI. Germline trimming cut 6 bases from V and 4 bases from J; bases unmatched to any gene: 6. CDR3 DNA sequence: TGTGCCAGCAGGGGAAGACTAGCGGGGGCAGAGACCCAGTACTTC. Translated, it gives CASRGRLAGAETQYF.

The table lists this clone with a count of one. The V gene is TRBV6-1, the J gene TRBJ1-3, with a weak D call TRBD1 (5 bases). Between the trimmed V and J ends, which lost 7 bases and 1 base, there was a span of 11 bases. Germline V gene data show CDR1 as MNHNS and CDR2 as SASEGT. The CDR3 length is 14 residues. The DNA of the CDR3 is TGTGCCAGCAAAAAGCAGGGATCTGGAAACACCATATATTTT. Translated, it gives CASKKQGSGNTIYF.

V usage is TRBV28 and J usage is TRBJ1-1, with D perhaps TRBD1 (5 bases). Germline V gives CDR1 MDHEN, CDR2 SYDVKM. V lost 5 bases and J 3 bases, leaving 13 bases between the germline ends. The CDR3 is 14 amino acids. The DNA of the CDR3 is TGTGCCAGCAGTCATGGGGGGTGGCACACTGAAGCTTTCTTT. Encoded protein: CASSHGGWHTEAFF.